This TCR beta chain was sequenced for a study of blood T cell repertoires in COVID-19. Study-wide background: PBMCs, B-cell-depleted T cells, or T cells were the source of the cDNA or gDNA that made up the material.

Trimming at V came to 9 bases and at J to 4 bases, leaving 7 bases not matched to a gene. Germline loops: CDR1 LNHDA, CDR2 SQIVND (reference sequence). CDR3 length equals 13 residues. The repertoire was sequenced with immunoSEQ multiplex PCR; TCRdb's copy has only in-frame clones and lacks some. The sample has about 230,000 clones; 75% to 90% are singletons. Sequencing was performed on peripheral blood. This receptor was taken from a man aged 25-40 years with COVID-19, enrolled during active disease. The chain couples TRBV19 to TRBJ1-2, with 8 nucleotides matching TRBD1. As DNA, the CDR3 is TGTGCCAGCACAGACAGGGGTTCCTATGGCTACACCTTC. Its translation: CASTDRGSYGYTF.